Listed below are T cell receptor beta chains from one sample, sequenced in a study of cytomegalovirus exposure and HLA in healthy donors. The repertoire was sequenced with immunoSEQ multiplex PCR; TCRdb's copy has only in-frame clones and lacks some. The sample shows around 150,000 clones, around 80% of them seen only once. The sample consisted of PBMCs. The receptors were sampled from a male donor in good health and CMV-seronegative. The CDR3 runs from the conserved cysteine through the conserved F or W. The order of the fields is D gene, V gene, J gene, CDR3 length, clone size, CDR3 DNA, CDR3 protein. D genes are given only for firm matches. The size entry is marked missing in some rows and otherwise reads once, few, many or a size class.

D gene: NA
V gene: TRBV4-1
J gene: TRBJ1-1
CDR3 length: 18
clone size: NA
CDR3 DNA: TGCGCCAGCAGCCAAGTACCTCCCGGGGGGGGCCGAAGGTCTGAAGCTTTCTTT
CDR3 protein: CASSQVPPGGGRRSEAFF

D gene: NA
V gene: TRBV5-5
J gene: TRBJ1-5
CDR3 length: 16
clone size: NA
CDR3 DNA: TGTGCCAGCAGCTTGGGTACAGGGCTGGGTAGTCAGCCCCAGCATTTT
CDR3 protein: CASSLGTGLGSQPQHF

D gene: NA
V gene: TRBV5-8
J gene: TRBJ1-2
CDR3 length: 14
clone size: NA
CDR3 DNA: TGTGCCAGCAGCAAATTGTCAGGGGCTAAAAGCTACACCTTC
CDR3 protein: CASSKLSGAKSYTF

D gene: NA
V gene: TRBV9
J gene: TRBJ2-5
CDR3 length: 17
clone size: few
CDR3 DNA: TGTGCCAGCAGCGTAGAAAGAGGAGGCAGTGCCGGGGAGACCCAGTACTTC
CDR3 protein: CASSVERGGSAGETQYF

D gene: TRBD1
V gene: TRBV5-1
J gene: TRBJ1-4
CDR3 length: 17
clone size: NA
CDR3 DNA: TGCGCCAGCAGCTCCTCGCCCCTGACAGGGGGCTATGAAAAACTGTTTTTT
CDR3 protein: CASSSSPLTGGYEKLFF

D gene: NA
V gene: TRBV21-1
J gene: TRBJ2-7
CDR3 length: 12
clone size: once
CDR3 DNA: TGTGCCAGCAGCAAGGGCGCATCCGAGCAGTACTTC
CDR3 protein: CASSKGASEQYF

D gene: NA
V gene: TRBV19
J gene: TRBJ2-2
CDR3 length: 15
clone size: NA
CDR3 DNA: TGTGCCAGTAGTCCCCTGGGGGGAAACACCGGGGAGCTGTTTTTT
CDR3 protein: CASSPLGGNTGELFF

D gene: TRBD2
V gene: TRBV5-4
J gene: TRBJ2-1
CDR3 length: 14
clone size: NA
CDR3 DNA: TGTGCCAGCACCCAGACTAGCGGGAACAATGAGCAGTTCTTC
CDR3 protein: CASTQTSGNNEQFF

D gene: NA
V gene: TRBV6-5
J gene: TRBJ2-3
CDR3 length: 13
clone size: NA
CDR3 DNA: TGTGCCAGCAGGGGGACTAGCACAGATACGCAGTATTTT
CDR3 protein: CASRGTSTDTQYF

D gene: TRBD2
V gene: TRBV5-1
J gene: TRBJ2-5
CDR3 length: 15
clone size: NA
CDR3 DNA: TGCGCCAGCAGCTTAGGGACTAGCGGGGAAGGGACCCAGTACTTC
CDR3 protein: CASSLGTSGEGTQYF

D gene: NA
V gene: TRBV6-5
J gene: TRBJ1-2
CDR3 length: 15
clone size: NA
CDR3 DNA: TGTGCCAGCAGTTACTCACGTACCCGGAACTATGGCTACACCTTC
CDR3 protein: CASSYSRTRNYGYTF

D gene: TRBD1
V gene: TRBV4-2
J gene: TRBJ2-7
CDR3 length: 16
clone size: NA
CDR3 DNA: TGTGCCAGCAGCCCGGGACAGGGGGCGGCATCCTACGAGCAGTACTTC
CDR3 protein: CASSPGQGAASYEQYF

D gene: TRBD1
V gene: TRBV27
J gene: TRBJ1-2
CDR3 length: 15
clone size: NA
CDR3 DNA: TGTGCCAGCAGTTTAGAGACAGGGCCCTACCATGGCTACACCTTC
CDR3 protein: CASSLETGPYHGYTF

D gene: TRBD1
V gene: TRBV11-2
J gene: TRBJ2-7
CDR3 length: 15
clone size: once
CDR3 DNA: TGTGCCAGCAGCTTACAGGGGACAGGGCCCTACGAGCAGTACTTC
CDR3 protein: CASSLQGTGPYEQYF

D gene: NA
V gene: TRBV4-3
J gene: TRBJ2-3
CDR3 length: 16
clone size: NA
CDR3 DNA: TGCGCCAGCAGCCGAGAGCGGGTTACCCTAGGAGATACGCAGTATTTT
CDR3 protein: CASSRERVTLGDTQYF

D gene: NA
V gene: TRBV9
J gene: TRBJ1-4
CDR3 length: 14
clone size: NA
CDR3 DNA: TGTGCCAGCAGCGTTGGGACACCCCAAGAAAAACTGTTTTTT
CDR3 protein: CASSVGTPQEKLFF

D gene: NA
V gene: TRBV5-1
J gene: TRBJ2-6
CDR3 length: 14
clone size: few
CDR3 DNA: TGCGCCAGCGGTTCTACCTCTGGGGCCAACGTCCTGACTTTC
CDR3 protein: CASGSTSGANVLTF

D gene: NA
V gene: TRBV18
J gene: TRBJ2-7
CDR3 length: 15
clone size: few
CDR3 DNA: TGTGCCAGCTCGCCCATACAGGTTGTCTCCTACGAGCAGTACTTC
CDR3 protein: CASSPIQVVSYEQYF

D gene: TRBD2
V gene: TRBV2
J gene: TRBJ2-3
CDR3 length: 13
clone size: once
CDR3 DNA: TGTGCCAGAAGGACTAGCGAAACAGATACGCAGTATTTT
CDR3 protein: CARRTSETDTQYF

D gene: TRBD1
V gene: TRBV30
J gene: TRBJ1-5
CDR3 length: 14
clone size: NA
CDR3 DNA: TGTGCCTGGAACAGACAGGGGGCGGGTCAGCCCCAGCATTTT
CDR3 protein: CAWNRQGAGQPQHF

D gene: TRBD1
V gene: TRBV2
J gene: TRBJ2-7
CDR3 length: 16
clone size: few
CDR3 DNA: TGTGCCAGCAGTCTGACAGGGGGCGCGGGGTTCGGCGAGCAGTACTTC
CDR3 protein: CASSLTGGAGFGEQYF

D gene: TRBD1
V gene: TRBV6-1
J gene: TRBJ2-1
CDR3 length: 13
clone size: few
CDR3 DNA: TGTGCCAGCATAAGGACAGGGGCAACTGAGCAGTTCTTC
CDR3 protein: CASIRTGATEQFF

D gene: NA
V gene: TRBV5-4
J gene: TRBJ1-4
CDR3 length: 17
clone size: once
CDR3 DNA: TGTGCCAGCAGCCCCGAGGGGGGGCGGTTGGATAATGAAAAACTGTTTTTT
CDR3 protein: CASSPEGGRLDNEKLFF

D gene: TRBD2
V gene: TRBV5-1
J gene: TRBJ2-5
CDR3 length: 14
clone size: NA
CDR3 DNA: TGCGCCAGCAGGGTCGCAGCGGGGCAAGAGACCCAGTACTTC
CDR3 protein: CASRVAAGQETQYF

D gene: NA
V gene: TRBV28
J gene: TRBJ2-7
CDR3 length: 12
clone size: NA
CDR3 DNA: TGTGCCACTCGGTTATCTTCTTACGAGCAGTACTTC
CDR3 protein: CATRLSSYEQYF

D gene: TRBD1
V gene: TRBV18
J gene: TRBJ2-1
CDR3 length: 14
clone size: NA
CDR3 DNA: TGTGCCAGCTCACAGGCGACAGGGAGCAATGAGCAGTTCTTC
CDR3 protein: CASSQATGSNEQFF

D gene: TRBD1
V gene: TRBV10-3
J gene: TRBJ1-1
CDR3 length: 13
clone size: few
CDR3 DNA: TGTGCCATCAGGACGACAGGGGGGACTGAAGCTTTCTTT
CDR3 protein: CAIRTTGGTEAFF

D gene: TRBD2
V gene: TRBV15
J gene: TRBJ2-7
CDR3 length: 13
clone size: NA
CDR3 DNA: TGTGCCACCCAAGCGGGGGTCTCCTACGAGCAGTACTTC
CDR3 protein: CATQAGVSYEQYF

D gene: TRBD2
V gene: TRBV28
J gene: TRBJ2-4
CDR3 length: 15
clone size: once
CDR3 DNA: TGTGCCAGCAGTTTAGCGGGAGTTGCCAAAAACATTCAGTACTTC
CDR3 protein: CASSLAGVAKNIQYF

D gene: NA
V gene: TRBV15
J gene: TRBJ2-7
CDR3 length: 14
clone size: NA
CDR3 DNA: TGTGCCACCAGGAGGCAGGGAAGCACCTACGAGCAGTACTTC
CDR3 protein: CATRRQGSTYEQYF

D gene: TRBD2
V gene: TRBV7-9
J gene: TRBJ2-7
CDR3 length: 15
clone size: few
CDR3 DNA: TGTGCCAGCAGCTTAGCCCTAGCGGGAAGAGACGAGCAGTACTTC
CDR3 protein: CASSLALAGRDEQYF

D gene: TRBD2
V gene: TRBV28
J gene: TRBJ2-4
CDR3 length: 14
clone size: few
CDR3 DNA: TGTGCCAGCAGTCCGGGACTAGCGGGAAACATTCAGTACTTC
CDR3 protein: CASSPGLAGNIQYF

D gene: NA
V gene: TRBV7-9
J gene: TRBJ2-7
CDR3 length: 16
clone size: NA
CDR3 DNA: TGTGCCAGCAGCGGCCGGGGGTCAAGGGGGCCGTTCGAGCAGTACTTC
CDR3 protein: CASSGRGSRGPFEQYF

D gene: NA
V gene: TRBV19
J gene: TRBJ1-3
CDR3 length: 14
clone size: NA
CDR3 DNA: TGTGTCAAGCGGGAACAGGGTCCTGGAAACACCATATATTTT
CDR3 protein: CVKREQGPGNTIYF

D gene: NA
V gene: TRBV7-9
J gene: TRBJ2-3
CDR3 length: 12
clone size: NA
CDR3 DNA: TGTGCCAGCAGCTTAGGGGACATGGGGCAGTATTTT
CDR3 protein: CASSLGDMGQYF

D gene: NA
V gene: TRBV5-6
J gene: TRBJ1-6
CDR3 length: 16
clone size: NA
CDR3 DNA: TGTGCCAGCAGCTTGATGGGAGCCTCCTATAATTCACCCCTCCACTTT
CDR3 protein: CASSLMGASYNSPLHF

D gene: NA
V gene: TRBV6-1
J gene: TRBJ1-1
CDR3 length: 15
clone size: few
CDR3 DNA: TGTGCCAGCAGTTCGACAGGAGGAGGTCTGCTACGAGCTTTCTTT
CDR3 protein: CASSSTGGGLLRAFF

D gene: TRBD1
V gene: TRBV7-3
J gene: TRBJ1-6
CDR3 length: 15
clone size: NA
CDR3 DNA: TGTGCCAGCAGCTTAACCGGACAGGTTAATTCACCCCTCCACTTT
CDR3 protein: CASSLTGQVNSPLHF

D gene: NA
V gene: TRBV28
J gene: TRBJ1-3
CDR3 length: 14
clone size: NA
CDR3 DNA: TGTGCCAGCAGTTCGTTAATTATGGGAAACACCATATATTTT
CDR3 protein: CASSSLIMGNTIYF

D gene: NA
V gene: TRBV27
J gene: TRBJ2-7
CDR3 length: 13
clone size: NA
CDR3 DNA: TGTGCCAGCAGTGAGGACATTTCCTACGAGCAGTACTTC
CDR3 protein: CASSEDISYEQYF

D gene: TRBD2
V gene: TRBV27
J gene: TRBJ2-1
CDR3 length: 13
clone size: NA
CDR3 DNA: TGTGCCAGCAGCGGGGGGGCTGGGAATGAGCAGTTCTTC
CDR3 protein: CASSGGAGNEQFF

D gene: TRBD2
V gene: TRBV27
J gene: TRBJ2-7
CDR3 length: 18
clone size: NA
CDR3 DNA: TGTGCCAGAAACGGTCGATTTTTTAGCGGGATACCACCCTACGAGCAGTACTTC
CDR3 protein: CARNGRFFSGIPPYEQYF

D gene: NA
V gene: TRBV2
J gene: TRBJ2-1
CDR3 length: 14
clone size: NA
CDR3 DNA: TGTGCCACCAGGTTAAGCGGGCCTCGGAATGAGCAGTTCTTC
CDR3 protein: CATRLSGPRNEQFF

D gene: TRBD2
V gene: TRBV13
J gene: TRBJ2-1
CDR3 length: 15
clone size: once
CDR3 DNA: TGTGCCAGCAGCTCCGCTAGCGGGGTTTCCAATGAGCAGTTCTTC
CDR3 protein: CASSSASGVSNEQFF

D gene: NA
V gene: TRBV7-2
J gene: TRBJ2-3
CDR3 length: 15
clone size: NA
CDR3 DNA: TGTGCCAGCAGCAGAAACAGGGCTAGCACAGATACGCAGTATTTT
CDR3 protein: CASSRNRASTDTQYF

D gene: TRBD2
V gene: TRBV5-1
J gene: TRBJ2-7
CDR3 length: 15
clone size: NA
CDR3 DNA: TGCGCCAGCAGCCTTAGCGGGGGGCTCTCCTACGAGCAGTACTTC
CDR3 protein: CASSLSGGLSYEQYF